This T cell receptor (beta chain) stems from a study of T cells after yellow fever vaccination. Universal primer sites and UMIs were introduced during 5'RACE template-switching synthesis of TCR cDNA. A single record per CDR3 protein comes from TCRdb applying MiXCR to the 5' RACE reads. The profile shows about 630,000 distinct CDR3 sequences, 10% to 15% of them singletons. General observations from the study: The CD4 and CD8 compartments had a small share of their clonotypes in common. The booster response re-showed most primary clones: 96% CD4, approximately 90% CD8.

Turning to this clonotype: Its specificity is unknown.

With V trimmed by 4 bases and J by 3 bases, 5 bases remained unmatched. This CDR3 has 15 residues. Germline loops: CDR1 LGHDT, CDR2 YNNKEL (reference sequence). The material sequenced was PBMCs, taken on the day of the yellow fever booster vaccination. The chain joins TRBV3-1 to TRBJ2-7; TRBD1 agrees at 11 bases. The sequence derives from a man aged 25 to 40 who received the YFV17D yellow fever vaccine. The CDR3, as DNA: TGTGCCAGCAGCCGCGGACAGGGGGCCTTCTACGAGCAGTACTTC. Translation: CASSRGQGAFYEQYF.